These 26 T cell receptor beta chains originate from one sample sequenced in a study of OX40 agonist ivuxolimab in advanced cancers. Generated by immunoSEQ multiplex PCR, the TCRdb table keeps only in-frame clones and is missing some. The sample contains about 73,000 clones, 80% to 95% of which appear only once. The specimen was CD4+ or CD8+ T cells sorted from blood, collected in a trial of the OX40 agonist ivuxolimab. The source of these receptors is an adult with an advanced solid tumor such as melanoma, head and neck, liver or kidney cancer.

The chain carries TRBV20-1 and TRBJ1-1; D is ambiguous. The CDR3 spans 10 residues. Germline V CDR1 and CDR2: DFQATT, SNEGSKA (reference sequence). The CDR3 nucleotides are TGCAGCACGGGAGACACTGAAGCTTTCTTT. It yields the protein CSTGDTEAFF.

The rearrangement joins TRBV9 to TRBJ1-1, with TRBD1 matching over 12 bases. V was pared by 5 bases and J by 9 bases, with 2 bases of the junction left unmatched. The CDR3 covers 12 residues. Germline CDR1 SGDLS, CDR2 YYNGEE. The CDR3 nucleotides are TGTGCCAGCAGTGGGACAGGGGGCCAAGCTTTCTTT. Protein sequence: CASSGTGGQAFF. Full variable domain (rest looked up from reference TRBV9 and TRBJ1-1): DSGVTQTPKHLITATGQRVTLRCSPRSGDLSVYWYQQSLDQGLQFLIQYYNGEERAKGNILERFSAQQFPDLHSELNLSSLELGDSALYFCASSGTGGQAFFGQGTRLTVV.

The chain couples TRBV18 to TRBJ2-5; no firm D call. CDR3 length: 13 amino acids. Germline CDR1 reads KGHSH; CDR2 reads LQKENI. V was pared by 6 bases and J by 2 bases, with 10 bases between. The CDR3 region is CASSPYDQETQYF. CDR3 DNA: TGTGCCAGCTCTCCATACGATCAAGAGACCCAGTACTTC. Using reference TRBV18 and TRBJ2-5 for the parts outside the CDR3, the full variable domain is NAGVMQNPRHLVRRRGQEARLRCSPMKGHSHVYWYRQLPEEGLKFMVYLQKENIIDESGMPKERFSAEFPKEGPSILRIQQVVRGDSAAYFCASSPYDQETQYFGPGTRLLVL.

This rearrangement joins TRBV2 to TRBJ1-2, with TRBD1 matching 10 bases. V was pared by 6 bases and J by 7 bases, with 8 bases of the junction left unmatched. CDR1 and CDR2 from the germline V gene are SNHLY and FYNNEI. The CDR3 runs to 14 residues. This chain's CDR3 is CASSPGQGNSGYTF. The CDR3 DNA reads as TGTGCCAGCAGCCCGGGACAGGGGAATAGTGGCTACACCTTC.

The chain combines TRBV19 with TRBJ2-7; D is possibly TRBD1 (5 bases). This CDR3 has 14 residues. V lost 0 bases and J 10 bases, leaving 16 bases between the germline ends. The germline CDR1 and CDR2 sequences are LNHDA and SQIVND (reference sequence). DNA of the CDR3: TGTGCCAGTAGTATAGAAGGCCAGGGATTCGTACAGTACTTC. It codes for CASSIEGQGFVQYF.

V usage is TRBV7-2 and J usage is TRBJ2-3; D unclear. The V and J ends lost 3 bases and 4 bases respectively, with 8 bases between them. Germline V CDR1 and CDR2: SGHTA, FQGNSA. The CDR3 sequence is 13 residues long. This CDR3 reads CASSFGVSDTQYF. CDR3 nucleotide sequence: TGTGCCAGCAGCTTTGGGGTTTCAGATACGCAGTATTTT.

The chain links TRBV6-5 to TRBJ1-2; D is uncertain. The V gene lost 0 bases and the J gene lost 8 bases, with 10 bases spanning the gap. Germline CDR1 and CDR2: MNHEY and SVGAGI. The CDR3 consists of 13 residues. In DNA form, the CDR3 reads TGTGCCAGCAGTTACTCGTTAGCGTGGGGCTACACCTTC. Its protein product is CASSYSLAWGYTF.

V and J are TRBV20-1 and TRBJ2-7; D gene unclear. Germline CDR1 reads DFQATT; CDR2 reads SNEGSKA (reference sequence). Trimming removed 6 bases at V and 4 bases at J, with 10 bases between. The CDR3 runs 11 residues. The CDR3 coding sequence is TGCAGTGCCGGGCTCGCTTACGAGCAGTACTTC. Translated: CSAGLAYEQYF.

The V call is TRBV2, the J call TRBJ2-1; D is unclear. Germline assignment: CDR1 SNHLY and CDR2 FYNNEI. The CDR3 runs to 13 residues. The V end lost 8 bases, the J end lost 0 bases, and 8 bases lay between the germline ends. CDR3 sequence (DNA): TGTGCCAGCGGCCAGAGCTCCTACAATGAGCAGTTCTTC. Translation gives CASGQSSYNEQFF. Together with reference TRBV2 and TRBJ2-1, the CDR3 gives the full variable domain: EPEVTQTPSHQVTQMGQEVILRCVPISNHLYFYWYRQILGQKVEFLVSFYNNEISEKSEIFDDQFSVERPDGSNFTLKIRSTKLEDSAMYFCASGQSSYNEQFFGPGTRLTVL.

Only a few counts were recorded for this clone. The V call is TRBV18, the J call TRBJ2-7; 7 nucleotides match TRBD1. This CDR3 contains 15 residues. Looked up from germline, CDR1 is KGHSH and CDR2 is LQKENI. V shed 3 bases and J 0 bases; nucleotides not matched to a gene: 5. The chain's CDR3 is CASSPTGPVSYEQYF. CDR3 in DNA: TGTGCCAGCTCACCGACAGGGCCCGTCTCCTACGAGCAGTACTTC. The complete variable domain, with remaining parts taken from reference TRBV18 and TRBJ2-7, reads NAGVMQNPRHLVRRRGQEARLRCSPMKGHSHVYWYRQLPEEGLKFMVYLQKENIIDESGMPKERFSAEFPKEGPSILRIQQVVRGDSAAYFCASSPTGPVSYEQYFGPGTRLTVT.

This clone was recorded only once. V usage is TRBV6-1 and J usage is TRBJ2-3; D may be TRBD2 (5 bases). The CDR3 is 16 amino acids. The V gene's germline CDR1 is MNHNS and CDR2 SASEGT. Between the trimmed V and J ends, which lost 4 bases and 0 bases, there was a span of 14 bases. The CDR3, as DNA: TGTGCCAGCAGTGGTCGGGGTAGCAGGAGCACAGATACGCAGTATTTT. Amino acid sequence: CASSGRGSRSTDTQYF.

V gene TRBV29-1 combines with J gene TRBJ2-5, with D possibly being TRBD1 (5 bases). V lost 1 base and J lost 5, with 17 bases in between. Germline assignment: CDR1 SQVTM and CDR2 ANQGSEA. CDR3 length: 15 amino acids. The CDR3 protein is CSVEVNSGLGETQYF. CDR3 nucleotides: TGCAGCGTTGAAGTAAACTCAGGGTTGGGGGAGACCCAGTACTTC. The complete variable domain, with remaining parts taken from reference TRBV29-1 and TRBJ2-5, reads SAVISQKPSRDICQRGTSLTIQCQVDSQVTMMFWYRQQPGQSLTLIATANQGSEATYESGFVIDKFPISRPNLTFSTLTVSNMSPEDSSIYLCSVEVNSGLGETQYFGPGTRLLVL.

The gene calls are TRBV27 and TRBJ2-7, with TRBD1 identical over 7 bases. Germline assignment: CDR1 MNHEY and CDR2 SMNVEV (reference sequence). This CDR3 is 14 amino acids long. The J segment lost 2 bases and the V segment lost 5 bases, leaving 6 bases of the junction unmatched. DNA for the CDR3: TGTGCCAGCAGTCCACAGGGGCGAACCTACGAGCAGTACTTC. This gives the protein CASSPQGRTYEQYF.

The chain joins TRBV5-1 to TRBJ1-5; D gene uncertain. Germline lookup yields CDR1 SGHRS and CDR2 YFSETQ. The CDR3 runs to 16 residues. Trimming cost V 0 bases and J 0 bases, with 10 bases left between them. The CDR3 loop is CASSLGGGASNQPQHF. Written as DNA, the CDR3 is TGCGCCAGCAGCTTGGGTGGAGGAGCTAGCAATCAGCCCCAGCATTTT.

The rearrangement uses TRBV7-2 and TRBJ1-1; no clear D. With 1 base removed from V and 0 bases from J, the gap between germline ends came to 9 bases. The CDR3 spans 15 residues. The germline CDR1 and CDR2 sequences are SGHTA and FQGNSA. In nucleotides, the CDR3 is TGTGCCAGCAGCTTAGGAGGGATCATGAACACTGAAGCTTTCTTT. It specifies CASSLGGIMNTEAFF. Using reference TRBV7-2 and TRBJ1-1 for the parts outside the CDR3, the full variable domain is GAGVSQSPSNKVTEKGKDVELRCDPISGHTALYWYRQSLGQGLEFLIYFQGNSAPDKSGLPSDRFSAERTGGSVSTLTIQRTQQEDSAVYLCASSLGGIMNTEAFFGQGTRLTVV.

V usage is TRBV18 and J usage is TRBJ2-5; TRBD1 matches at 9 bases. J was trimmed by 2 bases and V by 4 bases; bases with no gene match: 11. Germline V gives CDR1 KGHSH, CDR2 LQKENI. The CDR3 extends over 17 amino acids. The CDR3 region has the DNA TGTGCCAGCTCACGTAACCGTTTGGACAGGGGACAAGAGACCCAGTACTTC. Amino acid sequence: CASSRNRLDRGQETQYF. The full variable domain, completed using reference TRBV18 and TRBJ2-5, is NAGVMQNPRHLVRRRGQEARLRCSPMKGHSHVYWYRQLPEEGLKFMVYLQKENIIDESGMPKERFSAEFPKEGPSILRIQQVVRGDSAAYFCASSRNRLDRGQETQYFGPGTRLLVL.

The CDR3 DNA reads as TGTGCCAGTAGTAGCGGGGGACGACCCCCCGCAGGGACCCAGTACTTC. The encoded protein is CASSSGGRPPAGTQYF. This sequence joins TRBV19 and TRBJ2-5, with 7 bases identical to TRBD2. Germline values: CDR1 LNHDA, CDR2 SQIVND (reference sequence). The CDR3 runs to 16 residues. The J segment lost 7 bases and the V segment lost 4 bases, leaving 15 bases of the junction unmatched.

This chain connects TRBV19 to TRBJ1-1, with TRBD1 matching 9 bases. The CDR3 loop spans 16 amino acids. Unmatched junction bases numbered 8, after V lost 5 bases and J lost 1 base. In germline, CDR1 is LNHDA, CDR2 SQIVND (reference sequence). The CDR3 region has the DNA TGTGCCAGTAGTCCCTCCGGGACAGGGAAGAACACTGAAGCTTTCTTT. Residues: CASSPSGTGKNTEAFF.

V gene TRBV14 combines with J gene TRBJ2-5; D remains ambiguous. The length of the CDR3 is 13 residues. Germline-derived CDR1 and CDR2 are SGHDN and FVKESK. Trimming stripped 3 bases from V and 7 bases from J, with 12 bases between. CDR3 in DNA: TGTGCCAGCAGCCATAATCAGTTGGGGACCCAGTACTTC. It yields the protein CASSHNQLGTQYF.

V and J are TRBV9 and TRBJ2-7; D gene unclear. The CDR3 has 15 residues. V was cut by 4 bases and J by 5 bases, with 19 bases left in between. Looked up from germline, CDR1 is SGDLS and CDR2 is YYNGEE. The CDR3 DNA reads as TGTGCCAGCAGCCCGGTGGCAAGCTATCTGGACGAGCAGTACTTC. The encoded protein is CASSPVASYLDEQYF.

V gene TRBV19 combines with J gene TRBJ2-7, with TRBD1 matching over 9 bases. The CDR3 is 15 amino acids. Germline V gene lookup returns CDR1 LNHDA and CDR2 SQIVND (reference sequence). V lost 4 bases to trimming and J lost 5 bases; unmatched junction nucleotides: 9. The CDR3 reads CASSKIGTGLHEQYF. In nucleotides, the CDR3 is TGTGCCAGTAGTAAGATAGGGACAGGGCTTCACGAGCAGTACTTC.

This chain joins TRBV30 and TRBJ2-2, with D uncertain. V lost 2 bases to trimming and J lost 4 bases, with 11 bases between them. The CDR3 is 14 residues long. In germline, CDR1 is GTSNPN, CDR2 SVGIG (reference sequence). This CDR3 reads CAWSPDQRTGELFF. The CDR3 nucleotides read TGTGCCTGGAGTCCGGACCAGCGCACCGGGGAGCTGTTTTTT.

The chain couples TRBV11-2 to TRBJ2-1; 11 bases agree with TRBD2. This CDR3 is built from 15 residues. Germline CDR1 and CDR2: SGHAT and FQNNGV. The trim removed 3 bases at V and 6 bases at J, leaving 4 bases unmatched. CDR3 bases: TGTGCCAGCAGCTTTGGGCTAGCGGGAGGCAATGAGCAGTTCTTC. Its protein product is CASSFGLAGGNEQFF.

The chain employs TRBV6-4 and TRBJ2-1; TRBD2 matches at 10 bases. There are 19 residues in the CDR3. Germline V CDR1 and CDR2: MRHNA, SNTAGT. Unmatched junction bases numbered 15, after V lost 3 bases and J lost 4 bases. The CDR3 is CASSEPSGSPQPIYNEQFF. The CDR3 DNA is TGTGCCAGCAGTGAGCCTAGCGGGAGTCCCCAACCGATTTACAATGAGCAGTTCTTC.

This CDR3 reads CASTPFGAPGGETQYF. CDR3 nucleotides: TGTGCCAGCACACCTTTCGGGGCCCCGGGGGGAGAGACCCAGTACTTC. The V gene is TRBV2, the J gene TRBJ2-5, with TRBD2 matching over 7 bases. Trimming at V came to 7 bases and at J to 4 bases, leaving 15 bases not matched to a gene. The germline gives CDR1 SNHLY, CDR2 FYNNEI. The CDR3 covers 16 residues. The variable domain in full, completed from reference TRBV2 and TRBJ2-5, reads EPEVTQTPSHQVTQMGQEVILRCVPISNHLYFYWYRQILGQKVEFLVSFYNNEISEKSEIFDDQFSVERPDGSNFTLKIRSTKLEDSAMYFCASTPFGAPGGETQYFGPGTRLLVL.

The rearrangement links TRBV25-1 to TRBJ2-3; D gene ambiguous. Germline V lookup: CDR1 MGHDK, CDR2 SYGVNS. The CDR3 has 15 residues. Trimming removed 1 base at V and 2 bases at J, with 10 bases between. In nucleotides, the CDR3 is TGTGCCAGCAGTGAATTTCTGGGCCCCACAGATACGCAGTATTTT. This encodes CASSEFLGPTDTQYF.